This T cell receptor (beta chain) was recorded in a study of OX40 agonist ivuxolimab in advanced cancers. Study outcomes and limitations: It was also the case that some nonresponders had low normalized T-cell clonal expansion.

Patients had blood sampled at baseline and again on cycle 4 day 1 and cycle 7 day 1. This table comes from immunoSEQ multiplex PCR, and its TCRdb copy is limited to in-frame clones, with some not included. This table holds around 100,000 clones, around nine tenths found once. Trimming shortened V by 1 base and J by 1 base, and 13 bases separated the two germline ends. CDR1 and CDR2 from the germline V gene are SGHRS and YFSETQ. This CDR3 has 16 amino acids. The table lists this clone with a count of one. Antigen specificity is unknown. The specimen comprised CD4+ or CD8+ T cells sorted from blood, sampled in a trial of the OX40 agonist ivuxolimab. The chain uses TRBV5-1 and TRBJ2-3, with TRBD2 as a possible D gene (6 bases). This receptor was obtained from an adult with an advanced solid tumor such as melanoma, head and neck, liver or kidney cancer. CDR3 DNA sequence: TGCGCCAGCAGCTTGTCCGAGACTAGTCGCACAGATACGCAGTATTTT. Protein sequence: CASSLSETSRTDTQYF. Complete variable domain (other parts from reference TRBV5-1 and TRBJ2-3): KAGVTQTPRYLIKTRGQQVTLSCSPISGHRSVSWYQQTPGQGLQFLFEYFSETQRNKGNFPGRFSGRQFSNSRSEMNVSTLELGDSALYLCASSLSETSRTDTQYFGPGTRLTVL.